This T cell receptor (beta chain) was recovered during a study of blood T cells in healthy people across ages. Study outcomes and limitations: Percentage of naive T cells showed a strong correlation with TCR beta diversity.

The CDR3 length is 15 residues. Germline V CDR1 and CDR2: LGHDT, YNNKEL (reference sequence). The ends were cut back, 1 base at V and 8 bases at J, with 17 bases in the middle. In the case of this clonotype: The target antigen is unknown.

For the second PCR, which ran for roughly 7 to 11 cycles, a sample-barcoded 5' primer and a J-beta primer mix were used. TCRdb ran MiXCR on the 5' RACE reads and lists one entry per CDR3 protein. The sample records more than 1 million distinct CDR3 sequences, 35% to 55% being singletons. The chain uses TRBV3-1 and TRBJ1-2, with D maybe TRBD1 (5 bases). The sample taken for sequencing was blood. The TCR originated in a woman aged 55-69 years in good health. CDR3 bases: TGTGCCAGCAGCCAAGGGTTTCAGGGTGCGGGAGGCTACACCTTC. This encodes CASSQGFQGAGGYTF.